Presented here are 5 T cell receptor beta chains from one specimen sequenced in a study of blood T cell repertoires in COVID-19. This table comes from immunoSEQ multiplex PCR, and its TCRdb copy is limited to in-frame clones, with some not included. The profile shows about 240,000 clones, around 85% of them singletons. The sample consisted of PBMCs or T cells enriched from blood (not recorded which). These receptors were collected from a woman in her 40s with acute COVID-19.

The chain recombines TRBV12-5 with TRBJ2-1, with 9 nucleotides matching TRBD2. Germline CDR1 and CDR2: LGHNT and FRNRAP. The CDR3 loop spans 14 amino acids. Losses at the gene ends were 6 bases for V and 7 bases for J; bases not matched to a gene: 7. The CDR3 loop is CASGTGLAVNEQFF. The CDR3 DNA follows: TGTGCTAGTGGGACGGGACTAGCTGTGAATGAGCAGTTCTTC.

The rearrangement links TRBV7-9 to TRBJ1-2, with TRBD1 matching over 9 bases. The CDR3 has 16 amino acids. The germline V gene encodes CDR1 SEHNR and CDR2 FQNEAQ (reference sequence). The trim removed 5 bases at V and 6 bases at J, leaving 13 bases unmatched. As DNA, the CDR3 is TGTGCCAGCAGCCCCGGGACAGGGACCCGAGGGGATGGCTACACCTTC. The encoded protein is CASSPGTGTRGDGYTF.

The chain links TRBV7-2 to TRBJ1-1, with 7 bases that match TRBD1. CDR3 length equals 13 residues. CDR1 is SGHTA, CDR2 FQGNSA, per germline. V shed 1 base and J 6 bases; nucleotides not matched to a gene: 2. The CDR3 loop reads CASSLDTGAEAFF. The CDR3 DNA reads TGTGCCAGCAGCTTAGATACAGGGGCTGAAGCTTTCTTT.

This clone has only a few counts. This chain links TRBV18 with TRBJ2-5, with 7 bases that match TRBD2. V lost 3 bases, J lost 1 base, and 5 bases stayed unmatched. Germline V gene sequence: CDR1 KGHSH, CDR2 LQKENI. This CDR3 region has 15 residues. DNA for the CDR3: TGTGCCAGCTCACCCAAAACTAGCGTCCAAGAGACCCAGTACTTC. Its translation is CASSPKTSVQETQYF.

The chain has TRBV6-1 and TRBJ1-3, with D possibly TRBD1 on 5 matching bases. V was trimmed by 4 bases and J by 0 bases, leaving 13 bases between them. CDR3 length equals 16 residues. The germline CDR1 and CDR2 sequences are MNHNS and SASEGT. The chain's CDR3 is CASSVLDSNSGNTIYF. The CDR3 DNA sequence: TGTGCCAGCAGTGTACTTGACAGCAACTCTGGAAACACCATATATTTT.